The 12 T cell receptor beta chains given below trace back to one sample, sequenced in a study of blood T cell repertoires in COVID-19. TCRdb's table, derived via immunoSEQ multiplex PCR, lists solely in-frame clones and lacks some. This sample has just under 90,000 clones; nearly 90% occur once, and the top ten carry around 3%. Sequenced material: peripheral blood. The receptors shown here come from a woman of 80 years or more with acute or convalescent COVID-19.

The V and J genes are TRBV27 and TRBJ1-5; D is uncertain. The V gene lost 3 bases and the J gene lost 2 bases, with 5 bases spanning the gap. Germline V lookup: CDR1 MNHEY, CDR2 SMNVEV (reference sequence). The CDR3 spans 13 residues. The CDR3 region has the DNA TGTGCCAGCAGTTTGCAGGGCAATCAGCCCCAGCATTTT. Amino acids: CASSLQGNQPQHF.

This chain connects TRBV30 to TRBJ2-3; 7 nucleotides agree with TRBD2. The CDR3 covers 17 residues. The J segment lost 2 bases and the V segment lost 4 bases, leaving 15 bases of the junction unmatched. Looked up from germline, CDR1 is GTSNPN and CDR2 is SVGIG (reference sequence). The CDR3 nucleotides read TGTGCCTGGACCCTTCTAACTAGCGCCCCTTACACAGATACGCAGTATTTT. This translates into CAWTLLTSAPYTDTQYF.

The chain is built from TRBV2 and TRBJ1-2, with 8 bases fitting TRBD1. Unmatched junction bases numbered 6, after V lost 5 bases and J lost 4 bases. The CDR3 length is 14 residues. Germline loops: CDR1 SNHLY, CDR2 FYNNEI. CDR3 sequence (DNA): TGTGCCAGCAGTTTGACAGGGGACGTCTATGGCTACACCTTC. Protein: CASSLTGDVYGYTF.

This sequence joins TRBV28 and TRBJ2-2; 13 positions match TRBD2. The CDR3 is made up of 17 amino acids. CDR1 is MDHEN, CDR2 SYDVKM, per germline. After removal of 2 bases from V and 4 bases from J, the junction contained 4 bases not matched to a gene. The chain's CDR3 is CASSLRTSGSFTGELFF. CDR3 bases: TGTGCCAGCAGTTTAAGGACTAGCGGGAGTTTCACCGGGGAGCTGTTTTTT.

The chain links TRBV3-1 (or the pseudogene TRBV3-2) to TRBJ2-1, with 10 bases lining up with TRBD2. The CDR3 runs 15 residues. From germline, CDR1 is LGHDT and CDR2 YNNKEL (reference sequence). The J segment lost 6 bases and the V segment lost 1 base, leaving 3 bases of the junction unmatched. For the CDR3, the DNA is TGTGCCAGCAGCCAAGCTAGCGGGAGTGTCAATGAGCAGTTCTTC. It is translated as CASSQASGSVNEQFF.

This clone appeared a few times. The rearrangement uses TRBV12-3 or TRBV12-4 and TRBJ1-2; TRBD1 is a possible D gene (6 bases). This CDR3 spans 13 amino acids. The V end lost 5 bases, the J end lost 8 bases, and 15 bases lay between the germline ends. The CDR3, as DNA: TGTGCCAGCAGTCCGTCAGGGGTTTCGGGCTACACCTTC. This sequence encodes CASSPSGVSGYTF.

The rearrangement joins TRBV5-1 to TRBJ1-6; a possible D gene is TRBD1 (5 bases). Germline CDR1 SGHRS, CDR2 YFSETQ. V was trimmed by 4 bases and J by 10 bases, leaving 21 bases between them. The CDR3 length is 16 residues. The DNA for the CDR3 is TGCGCCAGCAGCGGGAGGGCCAGGGAGGGAGCCTCACCCCTCCACTTT. Protein: CASSGRAREGASPLHF. The full variable domain, rest sourced from reference TRBV5-1 and TRBJ1-6, is KAGVTQTPRYLIKTRGQQVTLSCSPISGHRSVSWYQQTPGQGLQFLFEYFSETQRNKGNFPGRFSGRQFSNSRSEMNVSTLELGDSALYLCASSGRAREGASPLHFGNGTRLTVT.

The chain recombines TRBV6-6 with TRBJ1-1; D might be TRBD1 (6 bases). V was shortened by 3 bases and J by 0 bases, with 11 bases between the two germline ends. The CDR3 runs 15 residues. CDR1 is MNHNY and CDR2 is SVGAGI in the germline V gene (reference sequence). CDR3 residues: CASSYQGHMNTEAFF. CDR3 DNA sequence: TGTGCCAGCAGTTATCAGGGACATATGAACACTGAAGCTTTCTTT.

The chain carries TRBV9 and TRBJ2-1; possible D gene TRBD2, 6 bases. The CDR3 sequence is 13 residues long. CDR1 is SGDLS and CDR2 is YYNGEE in the germline V gene. Trimming cost V 4 bases and J 8 bases, with 13 bases left between them. This chain's CDR3 is CASSLRWGDEQFF. CDR3 DNA: TGTGCCAGCAGCCTAAGATGGGGGGATGAGCAGTTCTTC.

This chain links TRBV27 with TRBJ1-1; D possibly corresponds to TRBD1 (5 bases). Trimming stripped 2 bases from V and 5 bases from J, with 9 bases between. The length of the CDR3 is 13 residues. Germline CDR1 reads MNHEY; CDR2 reads SMNVEV (reference sequence). The chain's CDR3 is CASSLQGGTEAFF. The CDR3, as DNA: TGTGCCAGCAGTTTACAGGGCGGAACTGAAGCTTTCTTT.

This clone was seen just once. The V and J genes are TRBV27 and TRBJ2-7; D perhaps matches TRBD1 (6 bases). With 3 bases removed from V and 3 bases from J, the gap between germline ends came to 15 bases. The CDR3 consists of 15 residues. From germline, CDR1 is MNHEY and CDR2 SMNVEV (reference sequence). CDR3 protein: CASSFAGVSNYEQYF. CDR3 bases: TGTGCCAGCAGTTTTGCAGGGGTCAGTAACTACGAGCAGTACTTC.

The chain uses TRBV5-1 and TRBJ2-3; 10 bases are shared with TRBD2. V shed 2 bases, J shed 2 bases, and the junction held 5 bases outside the gene matches. This CDR3 is 16 amino acids long. Per the germline V gene, CDR1 is SGHRS and CDR2 is YFSETQ. CDR3: CASSLPSGGPTDTQYF. Here the CDR3 DNA reads TGCGCCAGCAGCTTACCTAGCGGGGGCCCCACAGATACGCAGTATTTT.